The clone carrying this T cell receptor beta chain was observed a few times. No antigen is known for it. The CDR3 covers 12 residues. V was trimmed by 1 base and J by 6 bases, leaving 6 bases between them. Germline V CDR1 and CDR2: SGHDN, FVKESK. The data stem from a study of response to subunit inactivated influenza vaccine. Whole-study results and caveats: Authors suggested seasonal influenza vaccinations each recruit few new T cells.

In TCRdb, the RT-PCR reads were re-called with MiXCR into one record per CDR3 protein. The sample lists approximately 250,000 distinct CDR3 sequences, about 12% occurring once. The J gene is TRBJ2-5, the V gene TRBV14; D not certain. The TCR comes from a man aged 50-60 years who received an inactivated influenza vaccine. The sample was non-naive T cells sorted from PBMCs, taken 14 days before vaccination. The CDR3 DNA reads as TGTGCCAGCAGCCAAGTCAGGAAGACCCAGTACTTC. Translation gives CASSQVRKTQYF.